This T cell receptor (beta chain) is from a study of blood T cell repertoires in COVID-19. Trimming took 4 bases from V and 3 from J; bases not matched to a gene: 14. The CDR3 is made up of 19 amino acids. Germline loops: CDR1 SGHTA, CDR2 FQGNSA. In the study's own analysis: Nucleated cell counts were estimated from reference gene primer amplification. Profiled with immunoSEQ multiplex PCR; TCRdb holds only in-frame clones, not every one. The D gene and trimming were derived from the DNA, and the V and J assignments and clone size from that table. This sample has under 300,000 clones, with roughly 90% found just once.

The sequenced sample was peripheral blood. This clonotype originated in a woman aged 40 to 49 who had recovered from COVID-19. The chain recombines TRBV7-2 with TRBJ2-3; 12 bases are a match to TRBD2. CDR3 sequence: CASSSPHASGRAPTDTQYF. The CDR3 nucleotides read TGTGCCAGCAGCTCCCCCCACGCTAGCGGGAGGGCCCCGACAGATACGCAGTATTTT. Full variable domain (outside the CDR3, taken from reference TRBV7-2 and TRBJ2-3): GAGVSQSPSNKVTEKGKDVELRCDPISGHTALYWYRQSLGQGLEFLIYFQGNSAPDKSGLPSDRFSAERTGGSVSTLTIQRTQQEDSAVYLCASSSPHASGRAPTDTQYFGPGTRLTVL.